The T cell receptor (beta chain) described here comes from a study of blood T cell repertoires in COVID-19. As for the study in general: T cells, B-cell-depleted T cells, or PBMCs supplied cDNA or gDNA.

Trimming cost V 0 bases and J 8 bases; bases outside gene matches: 5. This CDR3 region has 15 residues. Germline V lookup: CDR1 SGHDT, CDR2 YYEEEE. Study members were between roughly 18 and 90 years old and lived in 24 US regions. Recovery among Cohort 3 donors was established by two negative PCRs, clearance, or symptom resolution. Libraries were prepared by immunoSEQ multiplex PCR; TCRdb keeps only in-frame clonotypes and omits some of them. The table records some 200,000 clones, roughly 80% of them present only once. The TCR originated in a man aged 35 to 55 who had recovered from COVID-19. This rearrangement joins TRBV5-6 to TRBJ1-6; 7 nucleotides line up with TRBD1. Sequences were obtained from PBMCs or T cells enriched from blood (not recorded which). The CDR3 DNA reads as TGTGCCAGCAGCTTGGATATCAGGGGGGATTCACCCCTCCACTTT. Protein product: CASSLDIRGDSPLHF. The variable domain in full, completed from reference TRBV5-6 and TRBJ1-6, reads DAGVTQSPTHLIKTRGQQVTLRCSPKSGHDTVSWYQQALGQGPQFIFQYYEEEERQRGNFPDRFSGHQFPNYSSELNVNALLLGDSALYLCASSLDIRGDSPLHFGNGTRLTVT.